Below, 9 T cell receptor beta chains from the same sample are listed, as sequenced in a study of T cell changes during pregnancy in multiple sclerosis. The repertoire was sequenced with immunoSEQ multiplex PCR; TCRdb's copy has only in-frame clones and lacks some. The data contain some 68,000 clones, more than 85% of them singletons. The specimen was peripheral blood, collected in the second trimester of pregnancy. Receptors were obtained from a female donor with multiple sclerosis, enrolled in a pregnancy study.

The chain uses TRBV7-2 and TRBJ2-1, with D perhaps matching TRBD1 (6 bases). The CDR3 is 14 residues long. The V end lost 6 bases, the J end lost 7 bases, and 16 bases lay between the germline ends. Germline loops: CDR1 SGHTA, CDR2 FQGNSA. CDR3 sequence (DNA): TGTGCCAGCAGTCTAATAACAGGGATGAATGAGCAGTTCTTC. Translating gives CASSLITGMNEQFF.

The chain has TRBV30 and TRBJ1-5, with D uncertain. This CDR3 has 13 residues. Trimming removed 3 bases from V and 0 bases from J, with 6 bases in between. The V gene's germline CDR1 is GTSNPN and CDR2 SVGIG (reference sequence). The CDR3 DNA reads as TGTGCCTGGAGGAGAGATAGCAATCAGCCCCAGCATTTT. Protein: CAWRRDSNQPQHF.

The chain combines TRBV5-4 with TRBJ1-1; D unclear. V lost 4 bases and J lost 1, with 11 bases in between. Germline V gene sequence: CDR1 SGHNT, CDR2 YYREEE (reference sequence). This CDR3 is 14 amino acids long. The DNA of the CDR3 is TGTGCCAGCAGCCTAGAAGAGACGAACACTGAAGCTTTCTTT. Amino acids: CASSLEETNTEAFF.

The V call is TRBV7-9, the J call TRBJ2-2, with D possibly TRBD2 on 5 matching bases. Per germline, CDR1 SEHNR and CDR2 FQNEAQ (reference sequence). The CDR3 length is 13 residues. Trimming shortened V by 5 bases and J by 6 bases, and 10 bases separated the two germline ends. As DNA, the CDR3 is TGTGCCAGCAGCCCCCCGAGGGCCGGGGAGCTGTTTTTT. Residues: CASSPPRAGELFF.

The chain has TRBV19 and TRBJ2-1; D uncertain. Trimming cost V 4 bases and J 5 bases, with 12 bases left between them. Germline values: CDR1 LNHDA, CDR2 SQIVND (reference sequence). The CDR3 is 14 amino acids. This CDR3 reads CASSSAYVHNEQFF. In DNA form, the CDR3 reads TGTGCCAGTAGTAGCGCTTATGTCCACAATGAGCAGTTCTTC.

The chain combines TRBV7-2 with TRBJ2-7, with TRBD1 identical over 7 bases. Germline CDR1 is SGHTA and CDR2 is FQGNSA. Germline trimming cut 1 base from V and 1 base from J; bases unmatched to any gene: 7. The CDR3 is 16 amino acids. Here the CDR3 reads CASSLGQGESSYEQYF. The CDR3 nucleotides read TGTGCCAGCAGCTTAGGTCAGGGGGAGTCGTCCTACGAGCAGTACTTC.

The CDR3 DNA reads TGTGCCAGCGGGGGAGGGGGTCAGCCCCAGCATTTT. This translates into CASGGGGQPQHF. The genes are TRBV28 and TRBJ1-5; D perhaps matches TRBD1 (6 bases). The germline V gene has CDR1 MDHEN and CDR2 SYDVKM. Trimming removed 8 bases at V and 6 bases at J, with 11 bases between. The CDR3 consists of 12 residues.

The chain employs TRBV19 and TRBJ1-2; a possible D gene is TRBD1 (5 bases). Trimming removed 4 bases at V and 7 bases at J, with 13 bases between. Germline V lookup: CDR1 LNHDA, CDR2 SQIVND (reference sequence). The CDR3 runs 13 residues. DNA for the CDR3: TGTGCCAGTAGTAACCGGGGGAGTCCTGGCTACACCTTC. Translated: CASSNRGSPGYTF.

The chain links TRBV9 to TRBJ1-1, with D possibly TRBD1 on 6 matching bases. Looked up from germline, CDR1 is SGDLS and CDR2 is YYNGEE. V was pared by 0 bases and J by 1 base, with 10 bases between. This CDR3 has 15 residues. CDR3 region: CASSVENRANTEAFF. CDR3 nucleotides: TGTGCCAGCAGCGTAGAAAACAGGGCGAACACTGAAGCTTTCTTT.